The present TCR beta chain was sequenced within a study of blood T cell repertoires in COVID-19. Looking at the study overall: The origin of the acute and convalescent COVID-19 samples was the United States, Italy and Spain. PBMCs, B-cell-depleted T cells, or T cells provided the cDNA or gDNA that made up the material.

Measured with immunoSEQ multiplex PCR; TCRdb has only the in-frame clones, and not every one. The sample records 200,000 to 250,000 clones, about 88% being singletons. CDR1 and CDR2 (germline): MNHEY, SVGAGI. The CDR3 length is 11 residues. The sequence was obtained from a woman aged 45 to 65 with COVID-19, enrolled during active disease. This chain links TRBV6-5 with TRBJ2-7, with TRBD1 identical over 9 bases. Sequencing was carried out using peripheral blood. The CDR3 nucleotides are TGTGCAACGGGACAGGGCCACGAGCAGTACGTC. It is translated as CATGQGHEQYV.